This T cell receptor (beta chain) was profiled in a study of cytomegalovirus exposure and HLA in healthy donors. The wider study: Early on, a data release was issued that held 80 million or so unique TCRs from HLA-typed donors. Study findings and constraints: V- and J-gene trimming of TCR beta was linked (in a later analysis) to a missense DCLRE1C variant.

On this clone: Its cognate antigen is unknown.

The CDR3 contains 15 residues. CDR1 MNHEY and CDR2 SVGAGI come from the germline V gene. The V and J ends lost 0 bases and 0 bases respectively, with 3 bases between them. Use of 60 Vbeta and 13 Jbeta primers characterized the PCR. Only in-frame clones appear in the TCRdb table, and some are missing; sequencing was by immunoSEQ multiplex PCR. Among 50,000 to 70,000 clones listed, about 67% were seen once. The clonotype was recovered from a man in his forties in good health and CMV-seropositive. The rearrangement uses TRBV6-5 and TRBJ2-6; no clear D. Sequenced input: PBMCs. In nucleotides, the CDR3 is TGTGCCAGCAGTTACTCCATCTCTGGGGCCAACGTCCTGACTTTC. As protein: CASSYSISGANVLTF.